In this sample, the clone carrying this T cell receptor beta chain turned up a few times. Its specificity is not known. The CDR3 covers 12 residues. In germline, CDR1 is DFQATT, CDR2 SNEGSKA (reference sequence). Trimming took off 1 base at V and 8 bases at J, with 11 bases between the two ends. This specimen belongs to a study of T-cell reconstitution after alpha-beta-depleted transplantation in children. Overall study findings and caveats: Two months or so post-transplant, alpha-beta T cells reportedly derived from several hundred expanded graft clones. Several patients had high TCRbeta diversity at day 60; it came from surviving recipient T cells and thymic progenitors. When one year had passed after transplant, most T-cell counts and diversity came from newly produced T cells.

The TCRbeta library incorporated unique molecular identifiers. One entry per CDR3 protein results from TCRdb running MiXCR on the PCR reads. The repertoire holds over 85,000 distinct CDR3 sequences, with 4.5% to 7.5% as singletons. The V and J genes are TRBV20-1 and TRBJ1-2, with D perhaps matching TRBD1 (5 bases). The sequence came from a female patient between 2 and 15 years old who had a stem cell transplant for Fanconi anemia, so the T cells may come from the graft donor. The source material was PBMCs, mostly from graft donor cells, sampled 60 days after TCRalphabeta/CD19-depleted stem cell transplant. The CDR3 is CSARGGEGGYTF. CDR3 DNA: TGCAGTGCTAGAGGGGGCGAGGGAGGCTACACCTTC.